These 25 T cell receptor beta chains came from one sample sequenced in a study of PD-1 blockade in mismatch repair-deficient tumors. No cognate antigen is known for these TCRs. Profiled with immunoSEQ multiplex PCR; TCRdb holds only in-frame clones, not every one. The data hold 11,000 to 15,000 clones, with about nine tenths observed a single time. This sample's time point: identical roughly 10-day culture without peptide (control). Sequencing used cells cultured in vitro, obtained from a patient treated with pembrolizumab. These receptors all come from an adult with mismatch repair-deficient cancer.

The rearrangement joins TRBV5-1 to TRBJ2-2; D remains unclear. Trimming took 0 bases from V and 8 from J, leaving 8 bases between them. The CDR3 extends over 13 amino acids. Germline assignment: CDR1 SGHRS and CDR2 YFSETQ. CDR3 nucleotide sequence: TGCGCCAGCAGCTTGGACGGCGGTGGGGAGCTGTTTTTT. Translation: CASSLDGGGELFF.

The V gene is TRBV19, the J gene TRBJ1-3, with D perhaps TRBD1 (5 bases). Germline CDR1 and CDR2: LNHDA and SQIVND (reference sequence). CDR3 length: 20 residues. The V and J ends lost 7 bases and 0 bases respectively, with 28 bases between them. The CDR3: CASTGRPTVLFLSSGNTIYF. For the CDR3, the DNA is TGTGCCAGTACTGGCCGACCGACAGTACTCTTTTTAAGCTCTGGAAACACCATATATTTT.

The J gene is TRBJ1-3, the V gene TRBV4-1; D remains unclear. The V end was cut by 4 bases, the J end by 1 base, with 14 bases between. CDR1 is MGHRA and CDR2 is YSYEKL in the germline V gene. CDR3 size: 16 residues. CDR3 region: CASSRSREFSGNTIYF. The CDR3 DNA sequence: TGCGCCAGCAGCCGCTCGAGGGAATTTTCTGGAAACACCATATATTTT.

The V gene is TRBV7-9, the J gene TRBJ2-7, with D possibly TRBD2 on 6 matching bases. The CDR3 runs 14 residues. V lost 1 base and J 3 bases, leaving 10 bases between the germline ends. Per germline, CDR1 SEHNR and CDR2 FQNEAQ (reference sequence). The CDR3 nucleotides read TGTGCCAGCAGCTTAGTACTAGCTGACTACGAGCAGTACTTC. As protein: CASSLVLADYEQYF.

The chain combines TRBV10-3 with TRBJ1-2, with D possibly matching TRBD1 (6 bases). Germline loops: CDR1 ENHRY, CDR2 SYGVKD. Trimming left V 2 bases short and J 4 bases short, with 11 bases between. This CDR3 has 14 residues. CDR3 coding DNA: TGTGCCATCAGTGAGGAACAGGGCCTCTATGGCTACACCTTC. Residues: CAISEEQGLYGYTF.

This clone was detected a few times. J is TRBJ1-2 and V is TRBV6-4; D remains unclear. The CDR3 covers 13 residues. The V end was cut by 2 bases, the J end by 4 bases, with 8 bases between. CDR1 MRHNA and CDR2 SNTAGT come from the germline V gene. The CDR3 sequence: CASSDDATYGYTF. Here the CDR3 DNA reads TGTGCCAGCAGTGACGACGCAACCTATGGCTACACCTTC.

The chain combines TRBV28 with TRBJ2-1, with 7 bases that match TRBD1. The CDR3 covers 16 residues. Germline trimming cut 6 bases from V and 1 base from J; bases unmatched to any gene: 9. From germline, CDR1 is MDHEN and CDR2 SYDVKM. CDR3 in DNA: TGTGCCAGCAGCCCATTGGGGGACAGTTCCTACAATGAGCAGTTCTTC. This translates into CASSPLGDSSYNEQFF.

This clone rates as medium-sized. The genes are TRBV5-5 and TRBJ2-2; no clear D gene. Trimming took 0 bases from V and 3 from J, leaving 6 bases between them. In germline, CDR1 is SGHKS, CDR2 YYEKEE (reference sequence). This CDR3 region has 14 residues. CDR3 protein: CASSLGLYTGELFF. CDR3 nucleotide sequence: TGTGCCAGCAGCTTGGGACTGTACACCGGGGAGCTGTTTTTT. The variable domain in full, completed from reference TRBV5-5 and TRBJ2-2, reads DAGVTQSPTHLIKTRGQQVTLRCSPISGHKSVSWYQQVLGQGPQFIFQYYEKEERGRGNFPDRFSARQFPNYSSELNVNALLLGDSALYLCASSLGLYTGELFFGEGSRLTVL.

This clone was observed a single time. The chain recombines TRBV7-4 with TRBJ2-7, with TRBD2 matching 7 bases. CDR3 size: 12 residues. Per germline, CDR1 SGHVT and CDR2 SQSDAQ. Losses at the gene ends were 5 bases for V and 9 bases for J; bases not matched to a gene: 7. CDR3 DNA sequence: TGTGCCAGCAGCAACCGCGGGAGAGGGCAGTACTTC. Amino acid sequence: CASSNRGRGQYF.

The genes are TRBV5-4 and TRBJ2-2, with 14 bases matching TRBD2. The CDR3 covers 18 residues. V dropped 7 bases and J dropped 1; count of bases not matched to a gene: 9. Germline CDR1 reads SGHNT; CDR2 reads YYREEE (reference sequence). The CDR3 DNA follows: TGTGCCAGCGAGCCCCAGGGACTAGCGGGAGAGAACACCGGGGAGCTGTTTTTT. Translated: CASEPQGLAGENTGELFF.

The CDR3 DNA is TGTGCCAGCAGTGACTCGGGGGGCGGCACAGATACGCAGTATTTT. Its protein is CASSDSGGGTDTQYF. This chain uses TRBV6-4 with TRBJ2-3; D assignment may be TRBD1 or TRBD2 (6 bases each). V shed 0 bases and J shed 1 base, with 8 bases lying between them. Germline V gene data show CDR1 as MRHNA and CDR2 as SNTAGT. The CDR3 has 15 amino acids.

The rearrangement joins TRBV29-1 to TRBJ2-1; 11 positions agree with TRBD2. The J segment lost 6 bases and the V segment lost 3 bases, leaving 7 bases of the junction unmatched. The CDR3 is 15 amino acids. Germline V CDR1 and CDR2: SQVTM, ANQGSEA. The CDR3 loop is CSVDRLAGGFNEQFF. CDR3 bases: TGCAGCGTTGATAGGTTAGCGGGAGGGTTCAATGAGCAGTTCTTC.

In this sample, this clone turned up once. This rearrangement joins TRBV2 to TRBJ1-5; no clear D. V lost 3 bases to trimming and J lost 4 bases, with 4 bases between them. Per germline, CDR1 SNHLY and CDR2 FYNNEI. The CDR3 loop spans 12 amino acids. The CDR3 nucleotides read TGTGCCAGCAGTGACCCGAATCAGCCCCAGCATTTT. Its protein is CASSDPNQPQHF.

This CDR3 is CASSVARETNTGELFF. The DNA of the CDR3 is TGTGCCAGCAGCGTAGCTCGGGAGACGAACACCGGGGAGCTGTTTTTT. The V call is TRBV9, the J call TRBJ2-2; D may be TRBD2 (6 bases). The length of the CDR3 is 16 residues. Germline CDR1 and CDR2: SGDLS and YYNGEE. V shed 0 bases and J shed 0 bases, with 9 bases lying between them.

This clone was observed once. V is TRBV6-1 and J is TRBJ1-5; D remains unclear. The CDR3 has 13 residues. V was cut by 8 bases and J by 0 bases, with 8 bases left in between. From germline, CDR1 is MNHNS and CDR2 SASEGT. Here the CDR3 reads CASSAHSNQPQHF. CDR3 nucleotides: TGTGCCAGCTCAGCCCATAGCAATCAGCCCCAGCATTTT.

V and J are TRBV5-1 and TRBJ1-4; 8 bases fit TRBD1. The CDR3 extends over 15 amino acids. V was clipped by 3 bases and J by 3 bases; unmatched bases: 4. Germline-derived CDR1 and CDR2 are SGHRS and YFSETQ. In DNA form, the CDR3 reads TGCGCCAGCAGCTCGCAGGGGGCAGCTAATGAAAAACTGTTTTTT. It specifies CASSSQGAANEKLFF.

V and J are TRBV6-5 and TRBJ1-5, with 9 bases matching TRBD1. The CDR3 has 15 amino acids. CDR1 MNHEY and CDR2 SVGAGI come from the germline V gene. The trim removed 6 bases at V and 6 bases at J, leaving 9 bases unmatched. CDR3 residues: CASRRGQGDFQPQHF. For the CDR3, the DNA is TGTGCCAGCAGGAGGGGACAGGGTGATTTTCAGCCCCAGCATTTT.

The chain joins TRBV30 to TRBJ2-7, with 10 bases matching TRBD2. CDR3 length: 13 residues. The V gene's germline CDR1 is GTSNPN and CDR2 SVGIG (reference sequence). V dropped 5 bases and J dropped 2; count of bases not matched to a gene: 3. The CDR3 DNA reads TGTGCCTGGTGGACTAGCGGTACCTACGAGCAGTACTTC. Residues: CAWWTSGTYEQYF.

CDR3 DNA: TGTGCCAGTATGGGAGGGGAGGGGGGCCCAACTAATGAAAAACTGTTTTTT. Amino acid sequence: CASMGGEGGPTNEKLFF. This chain uses TRBV19 with TRBJ1-4; tentative D call: TRBD1 (6 bases). Germline V CDR1 and CDR2: LNHDA, SQIVND (reference sequence). The ends were cut back, 7 bases at V and 0 bases at J, with 18 bases in the middle. This CDR3 spans 17 amino acids.

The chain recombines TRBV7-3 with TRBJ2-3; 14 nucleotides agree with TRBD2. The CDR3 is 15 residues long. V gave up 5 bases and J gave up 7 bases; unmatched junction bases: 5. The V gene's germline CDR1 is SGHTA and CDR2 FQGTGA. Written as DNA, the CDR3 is TGTGCCAGCAGCCCCGGGACTAGCGGGAGTTATACGCAGTATTTT. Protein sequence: CASSPGTSGSYTQYF.

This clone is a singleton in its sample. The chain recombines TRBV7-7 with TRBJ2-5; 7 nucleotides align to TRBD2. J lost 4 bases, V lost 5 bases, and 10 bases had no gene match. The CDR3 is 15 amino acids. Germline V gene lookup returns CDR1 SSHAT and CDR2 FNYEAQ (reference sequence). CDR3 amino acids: CASSPGLGLPETQYF. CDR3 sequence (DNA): TGTGCCAGCAGCCCAGGACTAGGGCTACCAGAGACCCAGTACTTC.

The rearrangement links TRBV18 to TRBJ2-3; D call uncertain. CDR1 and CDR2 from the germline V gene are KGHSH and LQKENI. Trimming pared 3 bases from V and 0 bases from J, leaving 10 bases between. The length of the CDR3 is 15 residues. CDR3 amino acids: CASSPVWESTDTQYF. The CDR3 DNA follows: TGTGCCAGCTCACCCGTTTGGGAAAGCACAGATACGCAGTATTTT.

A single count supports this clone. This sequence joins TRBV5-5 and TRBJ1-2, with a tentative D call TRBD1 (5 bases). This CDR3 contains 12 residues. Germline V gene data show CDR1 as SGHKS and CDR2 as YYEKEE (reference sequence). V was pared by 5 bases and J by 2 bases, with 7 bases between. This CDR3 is CASRRQNYGYTF. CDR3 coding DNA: TGTGCCAGCAGACGACAGAACTATGGCTACACCTTC.

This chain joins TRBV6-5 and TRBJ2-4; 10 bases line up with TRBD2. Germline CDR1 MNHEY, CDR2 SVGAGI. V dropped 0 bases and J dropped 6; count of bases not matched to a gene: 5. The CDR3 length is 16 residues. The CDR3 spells CASSYSPSGGRNIQYF. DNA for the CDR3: TGTGCCAGCAGTTACTCGCCTAGCGGGGGTCGAAACATTCAGTACTTC.

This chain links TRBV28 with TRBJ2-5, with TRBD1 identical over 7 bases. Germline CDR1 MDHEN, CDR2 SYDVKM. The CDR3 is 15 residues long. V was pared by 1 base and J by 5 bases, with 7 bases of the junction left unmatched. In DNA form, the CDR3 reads TGTGCCAGCAGTTTATCGGGACAGATAATGGAGACCCAGTACTTC. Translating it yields CASSLSGQIMETQYF. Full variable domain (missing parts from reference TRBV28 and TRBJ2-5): DVKVTQSSRYLVKRTGEKVFLECVQDMDHENMFWYRQDPGLGLRLIYFSYDVKMKEKGDIPEGYSVSREKKERFSLILESASTNQTSMYLCASSLSGQIMETQYFGPGTRLLVL.